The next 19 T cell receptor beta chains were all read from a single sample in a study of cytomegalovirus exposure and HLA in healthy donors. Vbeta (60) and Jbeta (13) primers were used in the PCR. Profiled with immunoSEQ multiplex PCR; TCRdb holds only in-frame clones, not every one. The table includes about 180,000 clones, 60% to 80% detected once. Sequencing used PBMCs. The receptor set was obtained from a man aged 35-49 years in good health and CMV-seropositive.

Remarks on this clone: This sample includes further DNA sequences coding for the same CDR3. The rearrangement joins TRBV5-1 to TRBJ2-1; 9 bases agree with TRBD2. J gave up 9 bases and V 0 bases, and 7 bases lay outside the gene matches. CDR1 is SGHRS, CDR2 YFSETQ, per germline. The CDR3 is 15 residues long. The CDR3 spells CASSLGLAGEGEQFF. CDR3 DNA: TGCGCCAGCAGCTTGGGGTTAGCGGGAGAGGGTGAGCAGTTCTTC.

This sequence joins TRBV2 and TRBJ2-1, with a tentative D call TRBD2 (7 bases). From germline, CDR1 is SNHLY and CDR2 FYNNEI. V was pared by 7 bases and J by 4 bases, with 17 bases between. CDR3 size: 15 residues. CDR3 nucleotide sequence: TGTGCCAGCATCCGGGGGCTAGCGGTTTACAATGAGCAGTTCTTC. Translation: CASIRGLAVYNEQFF. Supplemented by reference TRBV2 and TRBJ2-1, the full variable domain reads EPEVTQTPSHQVTQMGQEVILRCVPISNHLYFYWYRQILGQKVEFLVSFYNNEISEKSEIFDDQFSVERPDGSNFTLKIRSTKLEDSAMYFCASIRGLAVYNEQFFGPGTRLTVL.

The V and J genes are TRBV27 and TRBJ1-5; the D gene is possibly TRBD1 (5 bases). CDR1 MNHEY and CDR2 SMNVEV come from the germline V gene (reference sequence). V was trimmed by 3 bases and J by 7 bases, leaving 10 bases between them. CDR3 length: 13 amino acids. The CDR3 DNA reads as TGTGCCAGCAGTTTCCAGGGTGGCCAGCCCCAGCATTTT. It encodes CASSFQGGQPQHF.

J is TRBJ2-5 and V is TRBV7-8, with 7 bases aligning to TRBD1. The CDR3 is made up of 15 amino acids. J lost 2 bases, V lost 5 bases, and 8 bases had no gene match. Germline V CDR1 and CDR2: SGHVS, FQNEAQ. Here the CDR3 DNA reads TGTGCCAGCAGCCCGAGGACAGGTAGACAAGAGACCCAGTACTTC. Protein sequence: CASSPRTGRQETQYF.

The CDR3: CASSTTPWTSGRTDTQYF. In DNA, the CDR3 is TGTGCCAGCAGCACCACCCCCTGGACTAGCGGGAGAACAGATACGCAGTATTTT. V is TRBV21-1 and J is TRBJ2-3; TRBD2 is the table's D call, not checked against the DNA. TRBV21-1 is a documented pseudogene. CDR3 length: 18 residues.

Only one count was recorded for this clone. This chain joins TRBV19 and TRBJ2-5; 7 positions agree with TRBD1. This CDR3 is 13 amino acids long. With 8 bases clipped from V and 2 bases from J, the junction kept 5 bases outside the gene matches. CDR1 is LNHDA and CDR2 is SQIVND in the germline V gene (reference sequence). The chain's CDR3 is CASRDSPQETQYF. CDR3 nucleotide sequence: TGTGCCAGTCGGGACAGTCCTCAAGAGACCCAGTACTTC. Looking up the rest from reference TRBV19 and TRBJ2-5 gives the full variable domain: DGGITQSPKYLFRKEGQNVTLSCEQNLNHDAMYWYRQDPGQGLRLIYYSQIVNDFQKGDIAEGYSVSREKKESFPLTVTSAQKNPTAFYLCASRDSPQETQYFGPGTRLLVL.

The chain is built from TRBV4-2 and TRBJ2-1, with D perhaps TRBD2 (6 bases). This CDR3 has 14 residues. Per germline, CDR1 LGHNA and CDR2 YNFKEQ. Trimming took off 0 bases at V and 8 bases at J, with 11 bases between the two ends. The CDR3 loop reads CASSQDRGGDEQFF. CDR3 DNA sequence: TGTGCCAGCAGCCAAGATCGAGGAGGGGATGAGCAGTTCTTC.

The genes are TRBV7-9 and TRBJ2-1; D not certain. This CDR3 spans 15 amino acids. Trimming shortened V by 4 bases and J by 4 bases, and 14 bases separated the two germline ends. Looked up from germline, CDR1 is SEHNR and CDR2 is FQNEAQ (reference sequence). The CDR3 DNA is TGTGCCAGCAGCTCACGGTGGGTGGAGTACAATGAGCAGTTCTTC. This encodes CASSSRWVEYNEQFF.

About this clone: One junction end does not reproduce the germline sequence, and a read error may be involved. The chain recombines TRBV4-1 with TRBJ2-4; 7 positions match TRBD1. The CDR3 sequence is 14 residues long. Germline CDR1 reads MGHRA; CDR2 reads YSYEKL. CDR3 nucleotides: TGCGCCAGCAGCCACCCCGACAGGGACAACAGTCAGTACTTC. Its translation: CASSHPDRDNSQYF.

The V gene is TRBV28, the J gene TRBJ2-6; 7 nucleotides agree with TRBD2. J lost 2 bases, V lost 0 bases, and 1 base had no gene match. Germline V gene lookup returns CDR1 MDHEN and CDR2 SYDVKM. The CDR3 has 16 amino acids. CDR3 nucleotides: TGTGCCAGCAGTTTATGGGGGGGGACTGGGGCCAACGTCCTGACTTTC. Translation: CASSLWGGTGANVLTF.

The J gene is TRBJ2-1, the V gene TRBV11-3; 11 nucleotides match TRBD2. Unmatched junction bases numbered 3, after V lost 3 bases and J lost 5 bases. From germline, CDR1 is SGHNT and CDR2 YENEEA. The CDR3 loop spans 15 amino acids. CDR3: CASSFSGRANNEQFF. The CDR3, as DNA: TGTGCCAGCAGCTTTAGCGGGAGGGCCAACAATGAGCAGTTCTTC.

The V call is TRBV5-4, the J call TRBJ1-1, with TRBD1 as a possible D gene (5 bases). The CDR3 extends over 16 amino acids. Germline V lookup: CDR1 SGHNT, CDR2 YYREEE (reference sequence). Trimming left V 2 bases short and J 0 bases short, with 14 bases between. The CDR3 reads CASSLDPTGVNTEAFF. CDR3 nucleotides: TGTGCCAGCAGCTTAGATCCCACGGGGGTGAACACTGAAGCTTTCTTT. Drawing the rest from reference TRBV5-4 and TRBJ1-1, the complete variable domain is ETGVTQSPTHLIKTRGQQVTLRCSSQSGHNTVSWYQQALGQGPQFIFQYYREEENGRGNFPPRFSGLQFPNYSSELNVNALELDDSALYLCASSLDPTGVNTEAFFGQGTRLTVV.

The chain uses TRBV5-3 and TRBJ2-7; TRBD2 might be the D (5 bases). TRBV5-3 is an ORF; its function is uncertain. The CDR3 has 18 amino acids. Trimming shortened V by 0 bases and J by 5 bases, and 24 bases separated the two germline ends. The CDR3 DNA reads TGTGCCAGAAGCTTGGGCGTCGGTAAGGAGGCCAAACCCGACGAGCAGTACTTC. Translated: CARSLGVGKEAKPDEQYF.

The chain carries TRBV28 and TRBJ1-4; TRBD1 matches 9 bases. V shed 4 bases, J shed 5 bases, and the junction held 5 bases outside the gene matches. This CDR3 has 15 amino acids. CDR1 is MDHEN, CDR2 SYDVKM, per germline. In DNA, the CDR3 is TGTGCCAGCAGTTCCTCGGGACAGGGAAATGAAAAACTGTTTTTT. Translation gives CASSSSGQGNEKLFF.

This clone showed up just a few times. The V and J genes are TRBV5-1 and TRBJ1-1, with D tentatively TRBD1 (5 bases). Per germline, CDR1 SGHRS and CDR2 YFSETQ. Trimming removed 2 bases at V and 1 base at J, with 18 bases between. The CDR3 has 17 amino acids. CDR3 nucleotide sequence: TGCGCCAGCAGCTTACCAAACGGACAACTGACGAACACTGAAGCTTTCTTT. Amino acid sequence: CASSLPNGQLTNTEAFF.

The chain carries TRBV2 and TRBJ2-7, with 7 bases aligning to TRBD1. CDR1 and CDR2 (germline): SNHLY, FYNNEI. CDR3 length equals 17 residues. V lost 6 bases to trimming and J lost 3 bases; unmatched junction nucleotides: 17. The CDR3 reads CASRVQPTGVAIYEQYF. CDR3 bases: TGTGCCAGCAGAGTACAGCCCACAGGGGTAGCTATCTACGAGCAGTACTTC.

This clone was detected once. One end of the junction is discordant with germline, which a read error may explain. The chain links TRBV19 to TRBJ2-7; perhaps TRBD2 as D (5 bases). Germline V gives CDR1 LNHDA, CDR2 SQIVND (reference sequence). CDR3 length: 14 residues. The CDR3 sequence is CASSSRDRTYERYF. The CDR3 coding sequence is TGTGCCAGTAGTTCGAGGGATCGAACCTACGAGCGGTACTTC.

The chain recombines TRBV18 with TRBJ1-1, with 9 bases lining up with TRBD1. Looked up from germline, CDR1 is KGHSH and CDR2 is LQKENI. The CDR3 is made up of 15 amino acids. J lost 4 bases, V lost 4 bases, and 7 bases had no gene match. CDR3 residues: CASSQTGTGSTEAFF. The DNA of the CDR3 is TGTGCCAGCTCACAAACCGGGACAGGGAGCACTGAAGCTTTCTTT.

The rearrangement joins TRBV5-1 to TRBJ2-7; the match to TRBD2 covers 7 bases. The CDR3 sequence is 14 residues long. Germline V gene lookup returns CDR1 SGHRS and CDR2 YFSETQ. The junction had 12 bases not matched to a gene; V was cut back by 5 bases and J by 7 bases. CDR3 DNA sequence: TGCGCCAGCAGTGCAAGGGGCCCAGCGGGGGAGCAGTACTTC. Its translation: CASSARGPAGEQYF.